This T cell receptor beta chain was sequenced in a study of shared clonotypes between healthy human individuals. Study outcomes and limitations: It was only blood that was sampled, and tissue repertoires likely differ.

In regard to this clone: As yet, its antigen is unknown.

Method: immunoSEQ multiplex PCR; TCRdb's copy keeps in-frame clones and lacks some. Of roughly 2.2 million clones listed, 85% to 95% are singletons. The germline V gene encodes CDR1 LNHNV and CDR2 YYDKDF (reference sequence). V was pared by 9 bases and J by 2 bases, with 11 bases between. The CDR3 runs to 13 residues. The sequencing input was naive CD4+ T cells from PBMCs. The subset: CD45RA+ positively selected. The rearrangement joins TRBV15 to TRBJ1-5; tentatively, D is TRBD1 (5 bases). The receptor comes from a man younger than 35 in good health. Some clones in this sample may be carry-over from other donors' samples. The CDR3 loop is CATKSTGNQPQHF. In DNA, the CDR3 is TGTGCCACAAAATCGACAGGCAATCAGCCCCAGCATTTT.